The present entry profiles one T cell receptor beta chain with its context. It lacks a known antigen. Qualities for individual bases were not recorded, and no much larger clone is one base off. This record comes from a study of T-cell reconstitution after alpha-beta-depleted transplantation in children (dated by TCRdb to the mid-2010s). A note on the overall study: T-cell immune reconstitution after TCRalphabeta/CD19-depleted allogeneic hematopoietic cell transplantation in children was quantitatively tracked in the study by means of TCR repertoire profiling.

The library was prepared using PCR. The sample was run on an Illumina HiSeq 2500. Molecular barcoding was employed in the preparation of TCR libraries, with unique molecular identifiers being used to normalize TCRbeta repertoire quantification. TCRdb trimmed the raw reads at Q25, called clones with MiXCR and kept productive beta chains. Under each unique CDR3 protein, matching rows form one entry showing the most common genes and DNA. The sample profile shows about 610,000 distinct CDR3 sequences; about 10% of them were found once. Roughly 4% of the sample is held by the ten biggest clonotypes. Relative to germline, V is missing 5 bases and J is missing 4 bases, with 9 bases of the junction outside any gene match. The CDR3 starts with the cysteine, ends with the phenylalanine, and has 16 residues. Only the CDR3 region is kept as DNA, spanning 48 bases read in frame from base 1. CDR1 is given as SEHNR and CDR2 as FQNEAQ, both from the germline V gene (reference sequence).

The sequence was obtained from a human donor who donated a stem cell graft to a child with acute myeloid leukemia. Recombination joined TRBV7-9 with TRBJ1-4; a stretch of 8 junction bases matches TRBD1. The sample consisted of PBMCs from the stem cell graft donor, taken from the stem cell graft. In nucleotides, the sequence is TGTGCCAGCAGCCCGGCACCGGGACAGGTTAATGAAAAACTGTTTTTT. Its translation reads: CASSPAPGQVNEKLFF.